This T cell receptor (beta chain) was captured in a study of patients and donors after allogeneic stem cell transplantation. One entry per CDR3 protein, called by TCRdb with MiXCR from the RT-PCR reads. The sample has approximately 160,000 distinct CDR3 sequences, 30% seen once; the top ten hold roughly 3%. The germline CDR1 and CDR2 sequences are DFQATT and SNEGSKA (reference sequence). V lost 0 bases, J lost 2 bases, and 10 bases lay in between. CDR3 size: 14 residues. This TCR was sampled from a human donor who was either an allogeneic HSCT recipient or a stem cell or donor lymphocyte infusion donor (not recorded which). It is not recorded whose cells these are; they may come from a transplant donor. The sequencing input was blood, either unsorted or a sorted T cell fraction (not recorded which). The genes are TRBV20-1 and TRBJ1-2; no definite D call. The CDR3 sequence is CSARDAQRNYGYTF. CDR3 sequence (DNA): TGCAGTGCTAGAGATGCGCAAAGGAACTATGGCTACACCTTC.